This T cell receptor (beta chain) comes out of a study of cytotoxic CD8 clonotypes in ibrutinib-treated CLL. Some clones are missing from TCRdb's copy, which holds only in-frame ones; the method was immunoSEQ multiplex PCR. The sample lists approximately 320,000 clones, under 70% occurring once. The ends were cut back, 2 bases at V and 1 base at J, with 12 bases in the middle. The CDR3 contains 15 residues. CDR1 and CDR2 from the germline V gene are MGHRA and YSYEKL. The TCR comes from a human donor with chronic lymphocytic leukemia. The chain joins TRBV4-1 to TRBJ2-7; possible D gene TRBD2, 6 bases. Sequenced material: PBMCs, taken after 36 months of ibrutinib treatment. The chain's CDR3 is CASSQTSTGSYEQYF. The DNA for the CDR3 is TGCGCCAGCAGCCAAACTAGCACGGGGTCCTACGAGCAGTACTTC.